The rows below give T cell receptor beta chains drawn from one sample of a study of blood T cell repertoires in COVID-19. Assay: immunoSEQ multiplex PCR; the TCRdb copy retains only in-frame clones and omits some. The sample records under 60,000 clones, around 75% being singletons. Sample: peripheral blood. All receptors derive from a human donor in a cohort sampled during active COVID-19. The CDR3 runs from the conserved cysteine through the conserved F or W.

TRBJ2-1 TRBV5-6 CASSFQGINEQFF
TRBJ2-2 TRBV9 CASSVVQTNTGELFF
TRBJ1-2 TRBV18 CASSLVPTGLKGDGYTF
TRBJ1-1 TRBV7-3 CASSSWTGGLTEAFF
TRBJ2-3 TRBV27 CASGASGSTDTQYF
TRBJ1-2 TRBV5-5 CASSSPGVGNYGYTF
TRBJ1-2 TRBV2 CASSEARQGYGYTF
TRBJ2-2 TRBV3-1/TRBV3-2 CASSRTSVGELFF
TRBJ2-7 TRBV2 CASSDRDRVYEQYF
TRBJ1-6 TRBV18 CASSPPVGTGLSPLHF
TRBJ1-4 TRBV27 CASSLVEDEKLFF
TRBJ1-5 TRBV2 CASSWTGYSNQPQHF
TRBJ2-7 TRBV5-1 CASCSFSPPVGAKGYEQYF
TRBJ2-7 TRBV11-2 CASSLEAGGAYEQYF